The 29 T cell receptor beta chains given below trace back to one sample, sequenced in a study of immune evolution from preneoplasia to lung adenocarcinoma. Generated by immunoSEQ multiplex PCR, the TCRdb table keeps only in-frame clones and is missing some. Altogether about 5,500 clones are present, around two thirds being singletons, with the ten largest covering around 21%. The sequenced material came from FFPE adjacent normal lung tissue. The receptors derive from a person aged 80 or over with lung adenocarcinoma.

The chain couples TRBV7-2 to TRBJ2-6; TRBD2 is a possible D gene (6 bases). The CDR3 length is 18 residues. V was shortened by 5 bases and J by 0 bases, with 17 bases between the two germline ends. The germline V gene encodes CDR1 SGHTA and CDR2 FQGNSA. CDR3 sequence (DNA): TGTGCCAGCAGCCCCAGGACACGGGGGAGCTCTGGGGCCAACGTCCTGACTTTC. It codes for CASSPRTRGSSGANVLTF.

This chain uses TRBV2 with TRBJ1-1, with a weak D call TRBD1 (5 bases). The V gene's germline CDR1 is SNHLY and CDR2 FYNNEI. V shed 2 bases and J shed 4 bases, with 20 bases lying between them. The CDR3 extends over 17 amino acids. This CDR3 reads CASSETPTGTDSTEAFF. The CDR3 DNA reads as TGTGCCAGCAGTGAAACCCCTACCGGGACGGATTCCACTGAAGCTTTCTTT.

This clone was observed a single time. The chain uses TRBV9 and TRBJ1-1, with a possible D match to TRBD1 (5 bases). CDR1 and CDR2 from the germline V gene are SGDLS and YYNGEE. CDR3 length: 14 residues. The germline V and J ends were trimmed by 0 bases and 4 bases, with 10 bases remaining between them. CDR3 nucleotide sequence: TGTGCCAGCAGCGTAGCGGGGGGGGGCACTGAAGCTTTCTTT. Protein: CASSVAGGGTEAFF.

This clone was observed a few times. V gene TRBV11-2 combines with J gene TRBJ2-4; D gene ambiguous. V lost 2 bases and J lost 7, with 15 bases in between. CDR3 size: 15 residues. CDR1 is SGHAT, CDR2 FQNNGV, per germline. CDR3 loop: CASSLRISQSNIQYF. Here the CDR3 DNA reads TGTGCCAGCAGCTTAAGAATTTCACAGTCCAACATTCAGTACTTC.

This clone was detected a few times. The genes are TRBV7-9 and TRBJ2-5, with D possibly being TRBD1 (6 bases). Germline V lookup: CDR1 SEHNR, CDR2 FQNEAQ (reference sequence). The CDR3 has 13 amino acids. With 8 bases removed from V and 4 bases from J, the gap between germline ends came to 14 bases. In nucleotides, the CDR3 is TGTGCCAGCGAAGGCGTACAGGGAGAGACCCAGTACTTC. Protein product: CASEGVQGETQYF.

The CDR3 coding sequence is TGTGCCAGCAGTGTAGGGACAGGGGGCCAGCCCCAGCATTTT. Encoded protein: CASSVGTGGQPQHF. V is TRBV2 and J is TRBJ1-5; 12 bases align to TRBD1. CDR3 length: 14 residues. V lost 4 bases, J lost 7 bases, and 2 bases stayed unmatched. From germline, CDR1 is SNHLY and CDR2 FYNNEI.

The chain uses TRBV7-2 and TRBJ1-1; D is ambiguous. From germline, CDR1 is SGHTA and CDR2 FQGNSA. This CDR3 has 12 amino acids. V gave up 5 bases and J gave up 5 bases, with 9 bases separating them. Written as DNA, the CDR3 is TGTGCCAGCAGCCACCCCCGGACTGAAGCTTTCTTT. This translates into CASSHPRTEAFF. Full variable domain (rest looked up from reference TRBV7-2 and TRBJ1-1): GAGVSQSPSNKVTEKGKDVELRCDPISGHTALYWYRQSLGQGLEFLIYFQGNSAPDKSGLPSDRFSAERTGGSVSTLTIQRTQQEDSAVYLCASSHPRTEAFFGQGTRLTVV.

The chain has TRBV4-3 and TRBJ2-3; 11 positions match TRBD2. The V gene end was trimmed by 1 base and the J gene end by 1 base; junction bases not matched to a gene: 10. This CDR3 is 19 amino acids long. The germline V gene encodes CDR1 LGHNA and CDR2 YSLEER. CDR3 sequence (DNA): TGCGCCAGCAGCCAAGGTGCCACTAGCGGGGGCGGGGGCACAGATACGCAGTATTTT. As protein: CASSQGATSGGGGTDTQYF.

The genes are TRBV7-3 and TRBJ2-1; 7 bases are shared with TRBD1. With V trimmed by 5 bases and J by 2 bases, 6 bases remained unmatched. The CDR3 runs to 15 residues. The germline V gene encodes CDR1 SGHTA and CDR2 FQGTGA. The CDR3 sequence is CASSPGQRTYNEQFF. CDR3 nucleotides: TGTGCCAGCAGCCCGGGACAGAGGACCTACAATGAGCAGTTCTTC.

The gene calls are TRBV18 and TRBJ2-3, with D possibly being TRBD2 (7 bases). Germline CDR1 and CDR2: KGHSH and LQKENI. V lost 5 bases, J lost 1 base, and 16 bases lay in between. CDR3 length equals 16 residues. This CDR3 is CASSESEGGGTDTQYF. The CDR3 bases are TGTGCCAGCTCAGAGTCGGAAGGGGGGGGCACAGATACGCAGTATTTT. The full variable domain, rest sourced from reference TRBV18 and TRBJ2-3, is NAGVMQNPRHLVRRRGQEARLRCSPMKGHSHVYWYRQLPEEGLKFMVYLQKENIIDESGMPKERFSAEFPKEGPSILRIQQVVRGDSAAYFCASSESEGGGTDTQYFGPGTRLTVL.

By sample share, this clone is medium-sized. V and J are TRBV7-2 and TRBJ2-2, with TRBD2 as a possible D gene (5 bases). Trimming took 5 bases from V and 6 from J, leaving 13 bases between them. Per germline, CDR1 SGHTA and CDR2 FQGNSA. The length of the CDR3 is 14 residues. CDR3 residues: CASSPGLGAGELFF. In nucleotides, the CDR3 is TGTGCCAGCAGCCCCGGACTGGGCGCCGGGGAGCTGTTTTTT. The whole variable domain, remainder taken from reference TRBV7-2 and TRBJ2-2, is GAGVSQSPSNKVTEKGKDVELRCDPISGHTALYWYRQSLGQGLEFLIYFQGNSAPDKSGLPSDRFSAERTGGSVSTLTIQRTQQEDSAVYLCASSPGLGAGELFFGEGSRLTVL.

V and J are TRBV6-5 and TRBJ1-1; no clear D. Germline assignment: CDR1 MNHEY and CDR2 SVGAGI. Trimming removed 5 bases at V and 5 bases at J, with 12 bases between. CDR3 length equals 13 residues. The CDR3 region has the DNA TGTGCCAGCAGTACTGGGGATATTACTGAAGCTTTCTTT. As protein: CASSTGDITEAFF.

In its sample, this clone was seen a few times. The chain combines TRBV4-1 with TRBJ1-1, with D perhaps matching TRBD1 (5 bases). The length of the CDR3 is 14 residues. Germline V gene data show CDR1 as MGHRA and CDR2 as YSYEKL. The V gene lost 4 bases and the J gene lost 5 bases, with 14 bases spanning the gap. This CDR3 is CASSPDPRGTEAFF. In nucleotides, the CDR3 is TGCGCCAGCAGCCCTGATCCTCGGGGGACTGAAGCTTTCTTT.

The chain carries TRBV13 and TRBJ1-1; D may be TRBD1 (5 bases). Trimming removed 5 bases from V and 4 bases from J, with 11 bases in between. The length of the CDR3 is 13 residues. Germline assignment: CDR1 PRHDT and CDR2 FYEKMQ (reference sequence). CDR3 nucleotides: TGTGCCAGCAGCCCCAGGGTGGGCACTGAAGCTTTCTTT. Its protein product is CASSPRVGTEAFF.

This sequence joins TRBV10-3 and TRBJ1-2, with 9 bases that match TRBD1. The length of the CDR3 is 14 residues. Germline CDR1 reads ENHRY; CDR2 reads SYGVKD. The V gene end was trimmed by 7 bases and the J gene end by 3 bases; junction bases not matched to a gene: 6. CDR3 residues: CAITSDRGDYGYTF. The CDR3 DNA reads TGTGCCATCACCTCAGACAGGGGGGACTATGGCTACACCTTC.

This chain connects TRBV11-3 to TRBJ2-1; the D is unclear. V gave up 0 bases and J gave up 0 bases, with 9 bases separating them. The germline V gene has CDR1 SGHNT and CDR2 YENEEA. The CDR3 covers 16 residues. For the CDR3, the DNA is TGTGCCAGCAGCTTAGATCCAGCGTTCTCCTACAATGAGCAGTTCTTC. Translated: CASSLDPAFSYNEQFF.

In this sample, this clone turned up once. The CDR3 DNA reads TGTGCCAGCAGTCCAGGGGGCAACTATGGCTACACCTTC. Translating gives CASSPGGNYGYTF. The chain is built from TRBV6-5 and TRBJ1-2; 8 positions agree with TRBD1. The V and J ends lost 5 bases and 2 bases, in that order; junction bases with no gene match: 1. Germline values: CDR1 MNHEY, CDR2 SVGAGI. The CDR3 has 13 residues.

The CDR3 bases are TGCAGCGTTGAAGATCCGGGGACAGGGGGCGATGGCTACACCTTC. Its translation: CSVEDPGTGGDGYTF. V and J are TRBV29-1 and TRBJ1-2; TRBD1 matches 12 bases. The CDR3 runs to 15 residues. Germline-derived CDR1 and CDR2 are SQVTM and ANQGSEA. The V segment lost 0 bases and the J segment 6 bases; nucleotides outside the gene matches: 5.

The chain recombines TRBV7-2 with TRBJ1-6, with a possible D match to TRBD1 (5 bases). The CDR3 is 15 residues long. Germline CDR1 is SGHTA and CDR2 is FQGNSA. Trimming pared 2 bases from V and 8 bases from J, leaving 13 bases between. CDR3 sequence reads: CASSLIRGLHSPLHF. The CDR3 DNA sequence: TGTGCCAGCAGCTTAATAAGGGGACTACATTCACCCCTCCACTTT. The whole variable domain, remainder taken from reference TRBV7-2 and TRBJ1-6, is GAGVSQSPSNKVTEKGKDVELRCDPISGHTALYWYRQSLGQGLEFLIYFQGNSAPDKSGLPSDRFSAERTGGSVSTLTIQRTQQEDSAVYLCASSLIRGLHSPLHFGNGTRLTVT.

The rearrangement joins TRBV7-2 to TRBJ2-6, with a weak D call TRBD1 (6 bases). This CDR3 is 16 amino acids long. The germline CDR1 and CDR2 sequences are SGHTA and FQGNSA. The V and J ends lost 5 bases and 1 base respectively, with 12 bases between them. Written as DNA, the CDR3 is TGTGCCAGCAGCCCCTCAGGACAGTCTGGGGCCAACGTCCTGACTTTC. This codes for CASSPSGQSGANVLTF.

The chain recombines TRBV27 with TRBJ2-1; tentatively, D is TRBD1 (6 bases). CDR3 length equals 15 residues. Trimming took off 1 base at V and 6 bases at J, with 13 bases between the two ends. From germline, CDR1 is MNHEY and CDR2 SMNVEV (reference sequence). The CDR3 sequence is CASSLLVRTANEQFF. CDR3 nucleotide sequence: TGTGCCAGCAGTTTATTAGTTCGGACAGCCAATGAGCAGTTCTTC.

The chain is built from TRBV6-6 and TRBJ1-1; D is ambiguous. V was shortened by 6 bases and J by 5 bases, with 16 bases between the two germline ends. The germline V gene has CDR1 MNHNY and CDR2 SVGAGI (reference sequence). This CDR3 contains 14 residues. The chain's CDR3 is CASSSGSSRTEAFF. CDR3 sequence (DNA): TGTGCCAGCAGCTCCGGGTCCTCGAGGACTGAAGCTTTCTTT.

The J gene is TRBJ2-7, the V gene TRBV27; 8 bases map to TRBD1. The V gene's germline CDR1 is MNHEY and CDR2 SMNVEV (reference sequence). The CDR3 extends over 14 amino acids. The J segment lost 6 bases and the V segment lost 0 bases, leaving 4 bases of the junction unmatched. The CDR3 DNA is TGTGCCAGCAGTTTATCCACTACAGGGGGCGAGCAGTACTTC. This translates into CASSLSTTGGEQYF.

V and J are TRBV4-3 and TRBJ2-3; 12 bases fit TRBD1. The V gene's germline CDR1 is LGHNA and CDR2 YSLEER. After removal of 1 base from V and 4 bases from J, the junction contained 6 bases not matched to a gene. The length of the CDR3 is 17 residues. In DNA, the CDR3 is TGCGCCAGCAGCCAAGGTCCGGGACAGGGGGCGGCAGATACGCAGTATTTT. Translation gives CASSQGPGQGAADTQYF.

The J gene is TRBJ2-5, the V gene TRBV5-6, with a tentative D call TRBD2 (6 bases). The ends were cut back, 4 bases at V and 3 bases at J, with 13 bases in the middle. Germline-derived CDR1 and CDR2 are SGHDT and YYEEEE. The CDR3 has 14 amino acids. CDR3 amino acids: CASSPGTSKETQYF. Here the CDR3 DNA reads TGTGCCAGCAGCCCCGGGACTTCAAAAGAGACCCAGTACTTC.

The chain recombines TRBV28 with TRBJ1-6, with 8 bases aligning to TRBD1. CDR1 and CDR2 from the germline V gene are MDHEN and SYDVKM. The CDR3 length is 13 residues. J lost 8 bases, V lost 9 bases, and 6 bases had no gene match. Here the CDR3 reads CASRTGNYSPLHF. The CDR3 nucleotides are TGTGCCAGTCGGACAGGGAATTATTCACCCCTCCACTTT.

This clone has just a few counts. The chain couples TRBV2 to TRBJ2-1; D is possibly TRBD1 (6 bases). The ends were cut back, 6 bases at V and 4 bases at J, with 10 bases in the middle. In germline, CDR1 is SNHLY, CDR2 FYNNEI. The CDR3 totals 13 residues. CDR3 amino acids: CASSVGQYNEQFF. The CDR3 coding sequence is TGTGCCAGCAGCGTCGGACAGTACAATGAGCAGTTCTTC.

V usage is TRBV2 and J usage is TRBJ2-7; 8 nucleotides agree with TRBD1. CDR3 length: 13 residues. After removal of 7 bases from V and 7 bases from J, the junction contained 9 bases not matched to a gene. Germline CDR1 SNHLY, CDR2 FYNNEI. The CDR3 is CASTGQGAGEQYF. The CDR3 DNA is TGTGCCAGCACCGGGCAGGGGGCAGGAGAGCAGTACTTC.

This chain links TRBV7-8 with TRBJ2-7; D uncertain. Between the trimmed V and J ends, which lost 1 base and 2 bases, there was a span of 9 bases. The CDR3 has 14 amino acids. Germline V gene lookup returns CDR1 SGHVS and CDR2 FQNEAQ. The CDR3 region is CASSLGSHTYEQYF. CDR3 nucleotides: TGTGCCAGCAGCTTAGGCAGCCATACCTACGAGCAGTACTTC.